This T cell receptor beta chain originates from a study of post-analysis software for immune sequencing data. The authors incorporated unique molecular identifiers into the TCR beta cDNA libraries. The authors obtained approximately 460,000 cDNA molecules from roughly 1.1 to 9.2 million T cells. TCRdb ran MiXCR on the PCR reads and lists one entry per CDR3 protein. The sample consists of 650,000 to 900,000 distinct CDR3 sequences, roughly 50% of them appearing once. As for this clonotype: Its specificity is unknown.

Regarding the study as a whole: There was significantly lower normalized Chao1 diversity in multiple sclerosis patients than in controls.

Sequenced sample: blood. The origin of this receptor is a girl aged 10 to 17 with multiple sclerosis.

CDR3 bases: TGTGCCAGCAGCCAAGGGTATTTTACCGGGAGGGCCCAGCTCAACACAGATACGCAGTATTTT. This encodes CASSQGYFTGRAQLNTDTQYF. The chain employs TRBV3-1 and TRBJ2-3; 8 bases fit TRBD2. There are 21 residues in the CDR3. Germline V gives CDR1 LGHDT, CDR2 YNNKEL (reference sequence). Trimming at V came to 1 base and at J to 2 bases, leaving 20 bases not matched to a gene.